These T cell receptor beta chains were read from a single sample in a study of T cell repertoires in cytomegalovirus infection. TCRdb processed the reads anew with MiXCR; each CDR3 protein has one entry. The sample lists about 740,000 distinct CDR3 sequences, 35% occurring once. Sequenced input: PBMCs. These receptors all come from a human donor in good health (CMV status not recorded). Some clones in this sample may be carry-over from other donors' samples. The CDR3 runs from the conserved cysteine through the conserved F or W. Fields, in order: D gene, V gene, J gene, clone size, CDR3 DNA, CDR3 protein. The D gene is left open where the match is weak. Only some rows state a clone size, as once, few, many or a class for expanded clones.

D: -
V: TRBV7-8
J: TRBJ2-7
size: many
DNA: TGTGCCAGCAGCCCCCCCACCAGGCTTGACTACGAGCAGTACTTC
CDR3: CASSPPTRLDYEQYF

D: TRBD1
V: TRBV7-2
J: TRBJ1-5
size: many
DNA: TGTGCCAGCAGCTTCCGACAGGGGGATCAGCCCCAGCATTTT
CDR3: CASSFRQGDQPQHF

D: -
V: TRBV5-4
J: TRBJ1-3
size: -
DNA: TGTGCCAGCAGTGGGGTTGAAGACAGCCACTCTGGAAACACCATATATTTT
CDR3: CASSGVEDSHSGNTIYF

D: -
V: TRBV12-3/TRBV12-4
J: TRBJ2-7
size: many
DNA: TGTGCCAGCAGTCCCCTGAGGGCGGGGTTCGGCGAGCAGTACTTC
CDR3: CASSPLRAGFGEQYF

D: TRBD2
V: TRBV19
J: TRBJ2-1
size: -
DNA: TGTGCCAGTAGGAGGACTAGCGGGGCTTACAATGAGCAGTTCTTC
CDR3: CASRRTSGAYNEQFF

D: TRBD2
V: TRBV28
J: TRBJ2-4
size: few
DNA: TGTGCCAGCGGGGAACTAGCGGGAGGAAGAGCGGGGAAAAACATTCAGTACTTC
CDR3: CASGELAGGRAGKNIQYF

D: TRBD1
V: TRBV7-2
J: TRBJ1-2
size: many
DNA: TGTGCCAGCAGCTTAGACCCGGGACAGGGGAGGGGCTACACCTTC
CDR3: CASSLDPGQGRGYTF

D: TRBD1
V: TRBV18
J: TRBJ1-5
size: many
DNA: TGTGCCAGCTCACAGGGGGCTGAAGGACAGCCCCAGCATTTT
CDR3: CASSQGAEGQPQHF

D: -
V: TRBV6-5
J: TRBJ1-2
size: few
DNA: TGTGCCAGCAGTTACACCAGGAACCCCTCCTATGGCTACACCTTC
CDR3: CASSYTRNPSYGYTF

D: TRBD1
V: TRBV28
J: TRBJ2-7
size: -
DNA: TGTGCCAGCAGTCTATCACACAGGGGCAAAAACTCCTACGAGCAGTACTTC
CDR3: CASSLSHRGKNSYEQYF

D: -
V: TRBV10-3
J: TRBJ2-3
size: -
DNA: TGTGCCATCAGTGACCCGCGGAGGGTGATCACAGATACGCAGTATTTT
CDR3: CAISDPRRVITDTQYF

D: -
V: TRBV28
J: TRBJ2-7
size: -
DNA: TGTGCCAGCAGCCTCTGGGCCATGGACACAAGGGTCTCCTACGAGCAGTACTTC
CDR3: CASSLWAMDTRVSYEQYF

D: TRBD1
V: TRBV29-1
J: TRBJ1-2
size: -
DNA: TGCAGCGTTGAACCTTCGCAGGGGGCCTATGGCTACACCTTC
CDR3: CSVEPSQGAYGYTF

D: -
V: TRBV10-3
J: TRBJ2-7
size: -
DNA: TGTGCCATCAGTGAGAGGGGGAACAACTCCTACGAGCAGTACTTC
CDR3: CAISERGNNSYEQYF

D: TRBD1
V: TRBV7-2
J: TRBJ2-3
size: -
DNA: TGTGCCAGCAGCATCAATTTACCGAACCCCGGGACAGGGGTCCCAGATACGCAGTATTTT
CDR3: CASSINLPNPGTGVPDTQYF

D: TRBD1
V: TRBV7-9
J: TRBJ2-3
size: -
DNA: TGTGCCAGCAGCTTCGTCAGGGGGCTCTTTATTACGCAGTATTTT
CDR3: CASSFVRGLFITQYF

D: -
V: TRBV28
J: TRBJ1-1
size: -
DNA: TGTGCCAGCAGCATCCCTGCGGGGCTGAACACTGAAGCTTTCTTT
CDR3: CASSIPAGLNTEAFF

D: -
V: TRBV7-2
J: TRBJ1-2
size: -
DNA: TGTGCCAGCAGCTTAGAGCCAGCCACCACTAACTATGGCTACCCCTTC
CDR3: CASSLEPATTNYGYPF

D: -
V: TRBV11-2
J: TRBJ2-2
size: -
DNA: TGTGCCAGCAGCGCCAGTCTTAGGAGTACGAACACCGGGGAGCTGTTTTTT
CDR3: CASSASLRSTNTGELFF

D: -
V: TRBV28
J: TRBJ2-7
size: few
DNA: TGTGCCAGCAGTTTATCCTACAGGGCCAACGAGCAGTACTTC
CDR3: CASSLSYRANEQYF

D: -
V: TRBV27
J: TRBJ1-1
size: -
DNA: TGTGCCAGCAGTCTAAGCCGGGGGCGGTTGTCGAACACTGAAGCTTTCTTT
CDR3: CASSLSRGRLSNTEAFF

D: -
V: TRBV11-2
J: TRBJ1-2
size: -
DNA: TGTGCCAGCAGGCCAGCAACCACATCCTATGGCTACACCTTC
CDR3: CASRPATTSYGYTF

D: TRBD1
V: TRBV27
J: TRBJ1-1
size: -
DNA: TGTGCCAGCAGTGAGGCCGGACAGGTGAGACGTGAAGCTTTCTTT
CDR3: CASSEAGQVRREAFF

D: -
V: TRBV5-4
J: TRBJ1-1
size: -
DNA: TGTGCCAGCAGCTATAAGACTGGGAACACTGAAGCTTTCTTT
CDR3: CASSYKTGNTEAFF

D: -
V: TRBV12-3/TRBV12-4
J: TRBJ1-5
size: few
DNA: TGTGCCAGCAGTTTACTTTGGGGTAAAGCCCAGCATTTT
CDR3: CASSLLWGKAQHF

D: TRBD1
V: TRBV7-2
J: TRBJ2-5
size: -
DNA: TGTGCCAGCAGCGGGACAGGGAAAGGGTACCAAGAGACCCAGTACTTC
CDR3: CASSGTGKGYQETQYF

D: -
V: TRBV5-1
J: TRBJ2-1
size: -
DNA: TGCGCCAGCAGCCGACTTACAGGGAGGGGTAACAATGAGCAGTTCTTC
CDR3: CASSRLTGRGNNEQFF

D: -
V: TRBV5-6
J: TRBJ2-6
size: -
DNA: TGTGCCAGCAGTCGCGGGACACTCAGCTCTGGGGCCAACGTCCTGACTTTC
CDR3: CASSRGTLSSGANVLTF

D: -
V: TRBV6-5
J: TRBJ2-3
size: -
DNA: TGTGCCTCAATCCGGGATACGCAGTATTTT
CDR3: CASIRDTQYF

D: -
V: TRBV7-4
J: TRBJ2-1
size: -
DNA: TGTGCCAGCAGCTCCCTCGCGGATGAGCAGTTCTTC
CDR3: CASSSLADEQFF

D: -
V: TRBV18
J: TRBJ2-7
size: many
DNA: TGTGCCAGCAGCCCCCGGGACTCCTACGAGCAGTACTTC
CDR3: CASSPRDSYEQYF

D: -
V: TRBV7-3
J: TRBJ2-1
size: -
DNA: TGTGCCAGCAGCTTAGACGGGGGTAATGAGCAGTTCTTC
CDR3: CASSLDGGNEQFF

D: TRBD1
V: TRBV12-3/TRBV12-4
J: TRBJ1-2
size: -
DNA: TGTGCCAGCAGTTACGGCTCAGGGGGTAGGGGCTACACCTTC
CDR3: CASSYGSGGRGYTF

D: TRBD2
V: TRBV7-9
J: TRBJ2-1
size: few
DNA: TGTGCCAGCAGCTCCAGCGGCGGGAGGTCCTCCTCCTACAATGAGCAGTTCTTC
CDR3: CASSSSGGRSSSYNEQFF

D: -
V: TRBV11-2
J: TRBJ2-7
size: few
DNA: TGTGCCAGCAGCTCCCGGCGGGGTCCCTTCTCCTACGAGCAGTACTTC
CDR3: CASSSRRGPFSYEQYF

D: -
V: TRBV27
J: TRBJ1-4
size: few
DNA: TGTGCCAGCAGGAGGACGGGTAATGAAAAACTGTTTTTT
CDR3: CASRRTGNEKLFF

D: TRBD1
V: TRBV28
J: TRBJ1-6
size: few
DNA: TGTGCCAGCAGTCCCGGGACAGGCCAACGGGGCTATAATTCACCCCTCCACTTT
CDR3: CASSPGTGQRGYNSPLHF

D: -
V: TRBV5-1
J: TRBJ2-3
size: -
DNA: TGCGCCAGCAGAGAGTCGGCAGATACGCAGTATTTT
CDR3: CASRESADTQYF

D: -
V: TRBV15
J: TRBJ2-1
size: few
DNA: TGTGCCACCAGCACCGGGAGTTACTCCTACAATGAGCAGTTCTTC
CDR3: CATSTGSYSYNEQFF

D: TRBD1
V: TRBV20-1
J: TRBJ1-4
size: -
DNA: TGCAGTGCTAGAACAGACAGGGGAGGAGATGAAAAACTGTTTTTT
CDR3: CSARTDRGGDEKLFF